Shown below are 3 T cell receptor beta chains from a single sample sequenced in a study of blood T cell repertoires in COVID-19 (dated by TCRdb to the early 2020s). The receptor library was made with the immunoSEQ multiplex PCR assay. The source is immuneACCESS, and TCRdb retained only in-frame sequences with V and J called. Part of the clones is not carried over; for the studies checked, unresolved V genes explain less than half of this, and the remainder is unexplained. The sample contains 250,000 to 300,000 clones, roughly nine tenths of them found a single time. In total, the top ten clones hold approximately 12% of the sample. Sample: peripheral blood. Receptors were obtained from a woman aged 25 to 45 with COVID-19, enrolled during active disease.

This sequence joins TRBV7-8 and TRBJ2-3; D possibly corresponds to TRBD2 (5 bases). With 5 bases removed from V and 3 bases from J, the gap between germline ends came to 21 bases. CDR1 and CDR2 from the germline V gene are SGHVS and FQNEAQ. CDR3 size: 17 residues. CDR3 bases: TGTGCCAGCAGCCCCCGCGGGCGCATCTGGGGAACAGATACGCAGTATTTT. Translating gives CASSPRGRIWGTDTQYF.

V usage is TRBV28 and J usage is TRBJ2-1, with TRBD2 identical over 7 bases. The CDR3 covers 13 residues. The V and J ends lost 3 bases and 6 bases, in that order; junction bases with no gene match: 2. Germline V gene data show CDR1 as MDHEN and CDR2 as SYDVKM. CDR3 in amino acids: CASSLGGVNEQFF. The DNA of the CDR3 is TGTGCCAGCAGTTTGGGAGGGGTCAATGAGCAGTTCTTC.

The chain couples TRBV14 to TRBJ1-1, with a tentative D call TRBD1 (6 bases). The CDR3 has 15 amino acids. V lost 5 bases and J lost 7, with 20 bases in between. Looked up from germline, CDR1 is SGHDN and CDR2 is FVKESK. The CDR3 is CASSLIQGSGGEAFF. Written as DNA, the CDR3 is TGTGCCAGCAGCTTGATACAGGGATCTGGCGGTGAAGCTTTCTTT.